What follows are 9 T cell receptor beta chains derived from one specimen sequenced in a study of blood T cell repertoires in COVID-19. Measured with immunoSEQ multiplex PCR; TCRdb has only the in-frame clones, and not every one. Of about 300,000 clones listed, almost 90% are singletons. The sample consisted of PBMCs or T cells enriched from blood (not recorded which). The receptors shown here come from a woman under 30 with acute COVID-19.

This clone came up once. The chain combines TRBV28 with TRBJ2-7, with 12 bases identical to TRBD2. Germline trimming cut 7 bases from V and 5 bases from J; bases unmatched to any gene: 6. The germline gives CDR1 MDHEN, CDR2 SYDVKM. There are 14 residues in the CDR3. CDR3 sequence (DNA): TGTGCCAGCATCGCGACTAGCGGGAGTAACGAGCAGTACTTC. Protein: CASIATSGSNEQYF.

The gene calls are TRBV19 and TRBJ1-5; the match to TRBD1 covers 9 bases. V lost 5 bases to trimming and J lost 7 bases; unmatched junction nucleotides: 9. This CDR3 has 15 residues. Germline-derived CDR1 and CDR2 are LNHDA and SQIVND (reference sequence). CDR3 sequence (DNA): TGTGCCAGTAGTCCCCTGGGACAGGGAGGCCAGCCCCAGCATTTT. The encoded protein is CASSPLGQGGQPQHF. Looking up the rest from reference TRBV19 and TRBJ1-5 gives the full variable domain: DGGITQSPKYLFRKEGQNVTLSCEQNLNHDAMYWYRQDPGQGLRLIYYSQIVNDFQKGDIAEGYSVSREKKESFPLTVTSAQKNPTAFYLCASSPLGQGGQPQHFGDGTRLSIL.

The count of this clone is one. The chain combines TRBV19 with TRBJ1-5; 9 bases are shared with TRBD1. CDR3 length equals 17 residues. Germline V lookup: CDR1 LNHDA, CDR2 SQIVND (reference sequence). The J segment lost 3 bases and the V segment lost 9 bases, leaving 15 bases of the junction unmatched. The CDR3: CARRGVHRGQDNQPQHF. In nucleotides, the CDR3 is TGTGCCAGAAGGGGGGTTCACAGGGGGCAAGACAATCAGCCCCAGCATTTT. The entire variable domain, with the rest obtained from reference TRBV19 and TRBJ1-5, is as follows: DGGITQSPKYLFRKEGQNVTLSCEQNLNHDAMYWYRQDPGQGLRLIYYSQIVNDFQKGDIAEGYSVSREKKESFPLTVTSAQKNPTAFYLCARRGVHRGQDNQPQHFGDGTRLSIL.

The rearrangement joins TRBV19 to TRBJ2-1, with TRBD1 identical over 8 bases. After removal of 7 bases from V and 7 bases from J, the junction contained 6 bases not matched to a gene. Per germline, CDR1 LNHDA and CDR2 SQIVND (reference sequence). The length of the CDR3 is 13 residues. The CDR3 nucleotides are TGTGCCAGTATGAGGCAGGGGGCAAATGAGCAGTTCTTC. This translates into CASMRQGANEQFF.

The chain is built from TRBV3-1 (or the pseudogene TRBV3-2) and TRBJ2-7; a weak D match, TRBD2 (5 bases). V gave up 0 bases and J gave up 2 bases, with 11 bases separating them. This CDR3 region has 15 residues. The germline CDR1 and CDR2 sequences are LGHDT and YNNKEL (reference sequence). This CDR3 reads CASSQEGGYAYEQYF. The CDR3 region has the DNA TGTGCCAGCAGCCAAGAAGGAGGTTACGCCTACGAGCAGTACTTC.

As for this clone: This sample includes further DNA sequences coding for the same CDR3. J is TRBJ2-3 and V is TRBV29-1; 14 bases map to TRBD2. Germline CDR1 is SQVTM and CDR2 is ANQGSEA. J gave up 5 bases and V 6 bases, and 4 bases lay outside the gene matches. This CDR3 spans 14 amino acids. The CDR3 loop is CSVGTSGSLDTQYF. The CDR3 DNA reads as TGCAGCGTAGGGACTAGCGGGAGTTTAGATACGCAGTATTTT.

V is TRBV2 and J is TRBJ2-7; no firm D call. This CDR3 has 14 amino acids. The germline V gene has CDR1 SNHLY and CDR2 FYNNEI. The V end was cut by 4 bases, the J end by 3 bases, with 13 bases between. CDR3 coding DNA: TGTGCCAGCAGTGCCGAGGAACGACGCTACGAGCAGTACTTC. Protein product: CASSAEERRYEQYF.

The V gene is TRBV3-1 (or the pseudogene TRBV3-2), the J gene TRBJ1-2; D ambiguous. The V gene lost 0 bases and the J gene lost 3 bases, with 17 bases spanning the gap. Germline loops: CDR1 LGHDT, CDR2 YNNKEL (reference sequence). This CDR3 is 17 amino acids long. CDR3 sequence (DNA): TGTGCCAGCAGCCAAGAAGGACTCCCCGTGCCCCACTATGGCTACACCTTC. Its protein product is CASSQEGLPVPHYGYTF.

The CDR3, as DNA: TGTGCCAGCAGTTTAGCGGGCATAGGTAACTATGGCTACACCTTC. Its translation is CASSLAGIGNYGYTF. V usage is TRBV27 and J usage is TRBJ1-2; no firm D call. The germline V gene encodes CDR1 MNHEY and CDR2 SMNVEV (reference sequence). V lost 2 bases and J 1 base, leaving 11 bases between the germline ends. The CDR3 is 15 amino acids.